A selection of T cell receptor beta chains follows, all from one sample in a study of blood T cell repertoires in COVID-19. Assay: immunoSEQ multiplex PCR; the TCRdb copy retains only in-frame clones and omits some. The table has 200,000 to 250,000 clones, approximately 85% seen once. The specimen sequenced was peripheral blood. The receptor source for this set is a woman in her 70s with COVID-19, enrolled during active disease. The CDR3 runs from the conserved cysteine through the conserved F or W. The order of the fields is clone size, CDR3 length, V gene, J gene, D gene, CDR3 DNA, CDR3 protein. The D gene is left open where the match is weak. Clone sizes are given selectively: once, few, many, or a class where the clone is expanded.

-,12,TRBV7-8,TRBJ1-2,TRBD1,TGTGCCAGCAGCTTGACAGGGGATGGCTACACCTTC,CASSLTGDGYTF
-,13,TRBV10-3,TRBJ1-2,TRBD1,TGTGCCATCAGTGGACAGGGTCTCTATGGCTACACCTTC,CAISGQGLYGYTF
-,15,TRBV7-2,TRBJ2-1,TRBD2,TGTGCCAGCAGCTCAGGGAGGGCCGCCTACAATGAGCAGTTCTTC,CASSSGRAAYNEQFF
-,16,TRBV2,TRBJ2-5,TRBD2,TGTGCCAGCAGACTGAGCCTAGCGGCATCCCAAGAGACCCAGTACTTC,CASRLSLAASQETQYF
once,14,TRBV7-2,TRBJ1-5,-,TGTGCCAGCAGCTTAGGAACAGCTAATCAGCCCCAGCATTTT,CASSLGTANQPQHF
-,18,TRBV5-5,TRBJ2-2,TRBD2,TGTGCCAGCAGCTTAACGTTCCTAGCGGGAGTGGTCACCGGGGAGCTGTTTTTT,CASSLTFLAGVVTGELFF
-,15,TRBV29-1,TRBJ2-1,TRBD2,TGCAGCGTGATGGGGAAGCGGGAGCAATACAATGAGCAGTTCTTC,CSVMGKREQYNEQFF
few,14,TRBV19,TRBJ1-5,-,TGTGCCAGTAGTATAGCGGGGGGGGCTCAGCCCCAGCATTTT,CASSIAGGAQPQHF
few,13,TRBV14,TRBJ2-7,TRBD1,TGTGCCAGCAGTCTAGACAGGGAATACGAGCAGTACTTC,CASSLDREYEQYF
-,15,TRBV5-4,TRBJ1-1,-,TGTGCCAGCAGCCAATTGTCAATTCCCCCAGCTGAAGCTTTCTTT,CASSQLSIPPAEAFF
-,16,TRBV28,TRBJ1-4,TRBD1,TGTGCCAGCAGTCTAGGGGTGGGGACAGGGCTAGAAAAACTGTTTTTT,CASSLGVGTGLEKLFF
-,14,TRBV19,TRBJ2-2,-,TGTGCCAGTAGTACTAGCTCCGACACCGGGGAGCTGTTTTTT,CASSTSSDTGELFF
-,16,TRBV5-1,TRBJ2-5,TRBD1,TGCGCCAGCAGCTTGGACAGGGGAGAGCACCAAGAGACCCAGTACTTC,CASSLDRGEHQETQYF
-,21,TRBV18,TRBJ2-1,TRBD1,TGTGCCAGCTCTAGTCTAACACCGGGTCGGTCCGGGACAGATTCCTACAATGAGCAGTTCTTC,CASSSLTPGRSGTDSYNEQFF
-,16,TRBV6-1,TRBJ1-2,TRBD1,TGTGCCAGCAGTGAAGCGGGACAGGGGGCCCACTATGGCTACACCTTC,CASSEAGQGAHYGYTF
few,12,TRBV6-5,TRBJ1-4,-,TGTGCCAGCAGGTCCCACACGGGAACACTGTTTTTT,CASRSHTGTLFF
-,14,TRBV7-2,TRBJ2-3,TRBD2,TGTGCCAGCAGCCTCTCCAGCGGGATCCAGGGGCAGTATTTT,CASSLSSGIQGQYF
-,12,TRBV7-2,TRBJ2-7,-,TGTGCCAGCAGCTTAGCCTACTACGAGCAGTACTTC,CASSLAYYEQYF
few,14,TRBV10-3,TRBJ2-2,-,TGTGCCATCTGGTCGGGGACGAACACCGGGGAGCTGTTTTTT,CAIWSGTNTGELFF
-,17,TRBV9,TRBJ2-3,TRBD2,TGTGCCAGCAGCGCGGGACTAGCGGGAGGCAATCAGGATACGCAGTATTTT,CASSAGLAGGNQDTQYF
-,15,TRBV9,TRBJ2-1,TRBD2,TGTGCCAGCAGCAAGGACGTGGCTAGCGGGTATGAGCAGTTCTTC,CASSKDVASGYEQFF
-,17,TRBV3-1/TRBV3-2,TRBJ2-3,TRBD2,TGTGCCAGCAGCCCCTGGACTAGCGGGAGACGGGCAGATACGCAGTATTTT,CASSPWTSGRRADTQYF
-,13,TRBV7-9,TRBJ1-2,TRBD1,TGTGCCAGCAGCATCACAGGGGACTATGGCTACACCTTC,CASSITGDYGYTF
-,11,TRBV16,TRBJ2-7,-,TGTGCCAGCAGCCACGGCTACGAGCAGTACTTC,CASSHGYEQYF
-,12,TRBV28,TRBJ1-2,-,TGTGCCAGCAGTCTGACGGCGGGGGGCTACACCTTC,CASSLTAGGYTF
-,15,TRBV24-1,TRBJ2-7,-,TGTGCCACCAGTGCTTGGGGCAACCAAGGATACGAGCAGTACTTC,CATSAWGNQGYEQYF
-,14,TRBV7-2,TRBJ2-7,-,TGTGCCAGCAGCTTAGAAGGCCCTGGAGGCGAGCAGTACTTC,CASSLEGPGGEQYF
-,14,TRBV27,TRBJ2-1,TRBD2,TGTGCCAGCAGGGGGACTAGCAGATACAATGAGCAGTTCTTC,CASRGTSRYNEQFF
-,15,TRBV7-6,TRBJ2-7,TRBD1,TGTGCCAGCAGCTTAGGAGGGACAGCGCTAGAGGAGCAGTACTTC,CASSLGGTALEEQYF
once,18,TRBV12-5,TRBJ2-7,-,TGTGCTAGTGGTTTGGTACGTTGGGGGGGACATACCTACTACGAGCAGTACTTC,CASGLVRWGGHTYYEQYF
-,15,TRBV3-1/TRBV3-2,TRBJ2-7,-,TGTGCCAGCAGCCGATCCCGGGGAGCCCGCGCCGAGCAGTACTTC,CASSRSRGARAEQYF
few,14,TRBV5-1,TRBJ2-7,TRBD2,TGCGCCAGCAGACTAGCTAGCGGGACTTACGAGCAGTACTTC,CASRLASGTYEQYF
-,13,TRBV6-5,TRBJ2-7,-,TGTGCCAGCAACAAACGGGAGAGGTCCGAGCAGTACTTC,CASNKRERSEQYF
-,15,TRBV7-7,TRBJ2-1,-,TGTGCCAGCAGCCCGGGGGTCGGCTCCTACAATGAGCAGTTCTTC,CASSPGVGSYNEQFF
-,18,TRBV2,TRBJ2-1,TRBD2,TGTGCCAGCAGTGAAGCGGGGATAGCGGGAGGGTCCTACAATGAGCAGTTCTTC,CASSEAGIAGGSYNEQFF
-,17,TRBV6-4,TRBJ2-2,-,TGTGCCAGCAGTGTCGCAGGATCCCCCGCGAACACCGGGGAGCTGTTTTTT,CASSVAGSPANTGELFF
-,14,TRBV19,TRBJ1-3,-,TGTGCCAGTAGACGGGGGAGTGAGGGAAACACCATATATTTT,CASRRGSEGNTIYF
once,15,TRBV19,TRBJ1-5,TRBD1,TGTGCCAGTAAGGGACAGGGCAGGAAGCATCAGCCCCAGCATTTT,CASKGQGRKHQPQHF
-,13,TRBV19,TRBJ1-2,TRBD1,TGTGCCAGTAGTCGGGACAGGGACTATGGCTACACCTTC,CASSRDRDYGYTF
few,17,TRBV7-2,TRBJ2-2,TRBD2,TGTGCCAGCAGCCCTACCGGGAGGGCCTTTCTCACCGGGGAGCTGTTTTTT,CASSPTGRAFLTGELFF
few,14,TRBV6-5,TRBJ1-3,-,TGTGCCAGCAGTAGTCAGCGTCTCCGAAACACCATATATTTT,CASSSQRLRNTIYF
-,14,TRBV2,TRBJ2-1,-,TGTGCCAGCAGTGTCCCCCCGCCCAGGAATGAGCAGTTCTTC,CASSVPPPRNEQFF
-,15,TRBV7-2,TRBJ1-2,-,TGTGCCAGCACCTTAGGAGGGCCCTTTAACTATGGCTACACCTTC,CASTLGGPFNYGYTF
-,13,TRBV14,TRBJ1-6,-,TGTGCCAGCGCAGGACAGCATAATTCACCCCTCCACTTT,CASAGQHNSPLHF
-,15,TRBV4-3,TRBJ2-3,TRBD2,TGCGCCAGCTCCGGGACTAGCGGGATGGCAGATACGCAGTATTTT,CASSGTSGMADTQYF
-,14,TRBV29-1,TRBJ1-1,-,TGCAGCGTCCAAAAATCCCCAGGGGACACTGAAGCTTTCTTT,CSVQKSPGDTEAFF